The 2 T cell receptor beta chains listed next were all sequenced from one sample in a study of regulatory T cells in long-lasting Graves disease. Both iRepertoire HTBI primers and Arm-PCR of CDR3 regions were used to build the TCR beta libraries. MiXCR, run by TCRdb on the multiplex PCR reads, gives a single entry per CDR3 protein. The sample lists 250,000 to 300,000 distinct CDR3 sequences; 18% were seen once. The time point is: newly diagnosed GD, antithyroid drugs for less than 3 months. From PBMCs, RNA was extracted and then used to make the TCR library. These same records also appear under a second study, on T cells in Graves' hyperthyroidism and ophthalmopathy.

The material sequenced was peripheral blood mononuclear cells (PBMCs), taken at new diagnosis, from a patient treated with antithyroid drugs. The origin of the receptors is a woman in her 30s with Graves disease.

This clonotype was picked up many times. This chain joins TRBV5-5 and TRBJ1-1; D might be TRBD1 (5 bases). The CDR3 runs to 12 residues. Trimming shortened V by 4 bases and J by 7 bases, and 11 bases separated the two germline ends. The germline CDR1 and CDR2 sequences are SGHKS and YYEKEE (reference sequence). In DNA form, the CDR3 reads TGTGCCAGCAGCACGGACACCGATGAAGCTTTCTTT. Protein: CASSTDTDEAFF.

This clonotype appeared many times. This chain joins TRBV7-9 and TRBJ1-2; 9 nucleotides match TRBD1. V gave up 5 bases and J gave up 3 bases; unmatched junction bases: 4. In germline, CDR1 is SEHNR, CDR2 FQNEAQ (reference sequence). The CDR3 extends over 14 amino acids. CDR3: CASSLRQGDYGYTF. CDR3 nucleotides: TGTGCCAGCAGCCTGCGACAGGGGGACTATGGCTACACCTTC.